One T cell receptor (beta chain) is described in this entry. The antigen is undetermined. This sample was included in a study of cytomegalovirus exposure and HLA in healthy donors. Study-wide points: In a later analysis, productive TCRs from donors in an Asian-associated ancestry cluster reportedly carried fewer N-insertions than the cohort mean. Previous analysis showed most TCR beta V segments were productive about 87% or about 30% of the time.

The PCR employed 60 Vbeta primers together with 13 Jbeta primers. Generated by immunoSEQ multiplex PCR, the TCRdb table keeps only in-frame clones and is missing some. The sample holds some 100,000 clones; 76% are singletons and the top ten take around 4%. This CDR3 has 13 residues. The V end was cut by 5 bases, the J end by 8 bases, with 15 bases between. The germline V gene has CDR1 SGHTA and CDR2 FQGTGA. The receptor's source is a man between 40 and 49 years old in good health and CMV-seronegative. Sequencing was carried out using PBMCs. The gene calls are TRBV7-3 and TRBJ1-2, with no clear D. CDR3 amino acids: CASSTPAGEGYTF. CDR3 bases: TGTGCCAGCAGCACCCCCGCCGGGGAGGGCTACACCTTC.